This T cell receptor beta chain emerged from a study of blood T cell repertoires in COVID-19 (dated by TCRdb to 2020 to 2021). Background on the whole study: Samples covering the acute and convalescent phases of COVID-19 were provided by collaborators in the United States, Italy and Spain. Samples came from the ongoing ImmuneRACE study (first 160 participants) plus 1,254 subjects from 6 global collaborators. The material from the prospective study consisted of cDNA or gDNA derived from T cells, B-cell-depleted T cells, or PBMCs. Subjects who had been exposed to COVID-19, were actively infected with it, or had recovered from it provided the deeply sampled blood TCRbeta repertoires that made up the dataset. A de-identified subject ID, COVID-19 status, age in years and sex were almost always included in the sample metadata. The repertoires were released in a freely available public database meant as a resource for research on the immune response to SARS-CoV-2. Where available, HLA class I and class II types were obtained from metadata supplied by the sample provider rather than from assay-based typing.

Whole blood was collected in K2EDTA tubes by collaborating institutions according to the institutions' own protocols. For TCRbeta analysis, collaborators shipped samples as frozen whole blood, isolated PBMCs, or DNA extracted from either of those sample types. The immunoSEQ Assay, a bias-controlled multiplex PCR, was used to amplify TCRbeta CDR3 regions from genomic DNA. The original pipeline was this. Within the assay, amplification of reference gene primers was used to estimate how many nucleated cells each sample contained. To quantify the absolute abundance of each unique TCRbeta CDR3 rearrangement, sequence reads were collapsed and filtered. For each sample, productive Simpson clonality was calculated as the square root of Simpson's diversity index over productive rearrangements. Here the immuneACCESS table is served through TCRdb, limited to in-frame sequences with V and J called. Missing clones are a known gap in these copies; in checked studies unresolved V genes cover under half, and the rest lacks a known reason. The V and J calls and clone size are taken from that table; D and trimming were inferred from the DNA. In all, the sample holds some 250,000 clones, and 82% of those were seen once. The ten biggest clones cover approximately 3.1% of the sample.

The CDR3 starts with the cysteine, ends with the phenylalanine, and has 15 residues. The CDR3 DNA has 45 bases and is translated from base 1. The germline V gene sets CDR1 to MNHEY and CDR2 to SVGAGI. The germline V and J ends show losses of 0 bases and 3 bases respectively, and no gene match explains 1 base of the junction. As for this clone: Its antigen is unknown. The record has no base qualities; no much larger clone is one base away.

Study-level results and caveats: How much clinical and demographic metadata was included differed by source and by participant, and the metadata was provided uncurated.

Sequencing input: peripheral blood. Here the chain combines TRBV6-5 and TRBJ2-5; the junction holds 10 bases that match TRBD2. This clonotype originated in a young woman with acute or convalescent COVID-19. The sequenced DNA is TGTGCCAGCAGTTACTCGCTAGCGGGAGAAGAGACCCAGTACTTC. Its translation reads: CASSYSLAGEETQYF.